Below are 6 T cell receptor beta chains sequenced from a single sample in a study of blood T cell repertoires in COVID-19. Assay used: immunoSEQ multiplex PCR; TCRdb lists only in-frame clones, some missing. The data show roughly 160,000 clones, with approximately 86% seen just once and 2.5% to 3% held by the top ten. Sequenced sample: peripheral blood. Receptors were obtained from a woman older than 75 with COVID-19, enrolled during active disease.

DNA for the CDR3: TGTGCCAGCAGCGTAGGGCCGCTGAACACTGAAGCTTTCTTT. Its translation: CASSVGPLNTEAFF. The V gene is TRBV9, the J gene TRBJ1-1; D remains ambiguous. V was pared by 0 bases and J by 0 bases, with 6 bases between. CDR1 SGDLS and CDR2 YYNGEE come from the germline V gene. The CDR3 length is 14 residues.

V gene TRBV5-5 combines with J gene TRBJ2-7; TRBD1 is a possible D gene (6 bases). Germline loops: CDR1 SGHKS, CDR2 YYEKEE (reference sequence). The CDR3 sequence is 14 residues long. Trimming removed 4 bases from V and 6 bases from J, with 17 bases in between. CDR3 sequence reads: CASSPGQMRGEQYF. CDR3 sequence (DNA): TGTGCCAGCAGCCCCGGACAGATGAGGGGCGAGCAGTACTTC.

The chain couples TRBV28 to TRBJ1-1, with 8 bases matching TRBD1. J was trimmed by 7 bases and V by 6 bases; bases with no gene match: 7. CDR3 length: 13 amino acids. CDR1 is MDHEN and CDR2 is SYDVKM in the germline V gene. This CDR3 reads CASSLRGRVEAFF. CDR3 in DNA: TGTGCCAGCAGCCTCAGGGGGCGGGTTGAAGCTTTCTTT.

The gene calls are TRBV19 and TRBJ1-6, with TRBD1 identical over 9 bases. Trimming at V came to 7 bases and at J to 9 bases, leaving 10 bases not matched to a gene. Germline V gives CDR1 LNHDA, CDR2 SQIVND (reference sequence). This CDR3 has 15 residues. The CDR3 region has the DNA TGTGCCAGTACCCCATCAACAGGGGGCGTTTCACCCCTCCACTTT. Translation: CASTPSTGGVSPLHF.

The V and J genes are TRBV27 and TRBJ1-2, with D maybe TRBD1 (6 bases). The CDR3 has 15 amino acids. V lost 10 bases and J 7 bases, leaving 25 bases between the germline ends. Per the germline V gene, CDR1 is MNHEY and CDR2 is SMNVEV (reference sequence). For the CDR3, the DNA is TGTGCCACCAAATTCCAAGGACAGAGCGCTTCTGGCTACACCTTC. It is translated as CATKFQGQSASGYTF.

Written as DNA, the CDR3 is TGTGCCACCAGTGATTACACTCAGGGCGAGCCCCAGCATTTT. Its translation is CATSDYTQGEPQHF. The chain employs TRBV24-1 and TRBJ1-5; D is possibly TRBD1 (5 bases). Germline V lookup: CDR1 KGHDR, CDR2 SFDVKD. The CDR3 covers 14 residues. V gave up 2 bases and J gave up 8 bases, with 12 bases separating them.